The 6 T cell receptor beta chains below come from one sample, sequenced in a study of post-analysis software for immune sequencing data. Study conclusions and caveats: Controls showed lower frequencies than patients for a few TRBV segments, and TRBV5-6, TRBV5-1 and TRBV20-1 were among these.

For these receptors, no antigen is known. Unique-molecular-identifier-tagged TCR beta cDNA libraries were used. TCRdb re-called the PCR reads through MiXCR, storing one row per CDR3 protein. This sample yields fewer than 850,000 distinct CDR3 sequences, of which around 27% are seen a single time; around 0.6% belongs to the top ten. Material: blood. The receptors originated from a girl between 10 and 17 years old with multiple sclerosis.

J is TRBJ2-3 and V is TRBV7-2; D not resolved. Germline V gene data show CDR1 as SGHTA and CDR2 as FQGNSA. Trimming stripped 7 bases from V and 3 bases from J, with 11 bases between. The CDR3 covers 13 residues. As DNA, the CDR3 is TGTGCCAGCACCCTGCTCCGGACAGATACGCAGTATTTT. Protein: CASTLLRTDTQYF.

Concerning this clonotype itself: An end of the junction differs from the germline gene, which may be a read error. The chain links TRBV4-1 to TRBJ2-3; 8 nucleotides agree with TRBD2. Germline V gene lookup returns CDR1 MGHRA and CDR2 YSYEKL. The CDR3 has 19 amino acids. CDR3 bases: TGCGCCAGCAGCAACGCGGGGGGCGCCACATTACATAGCACAGATACGCAGTGTTTT. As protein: CASSNAGGATLHSTDTQCF.

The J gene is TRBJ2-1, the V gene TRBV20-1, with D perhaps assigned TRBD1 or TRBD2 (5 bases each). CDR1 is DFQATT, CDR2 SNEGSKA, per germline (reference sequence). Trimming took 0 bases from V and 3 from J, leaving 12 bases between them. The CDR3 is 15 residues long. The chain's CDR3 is CSARDWGSGYNEQFF. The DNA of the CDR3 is TGCAGTGCTAGAGATTGGGGGTCCGGCTACAATGAGCAGTTCTTC.

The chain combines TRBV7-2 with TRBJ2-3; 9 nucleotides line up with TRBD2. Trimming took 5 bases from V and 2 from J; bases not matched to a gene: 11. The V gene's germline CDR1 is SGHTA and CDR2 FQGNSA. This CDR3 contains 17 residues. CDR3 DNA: TGTGCCAGCAGCGCGGGGATGCTAGCGGGGCCCACAGATACGCAGTATTTT. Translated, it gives CASSAGMLAGPTDTQYF.

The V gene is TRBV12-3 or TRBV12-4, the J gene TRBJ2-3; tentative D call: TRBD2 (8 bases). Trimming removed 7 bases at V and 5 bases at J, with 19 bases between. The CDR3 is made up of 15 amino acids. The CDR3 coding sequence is TGTGCCAGCAAGCTCGGCGGGAGGACAGGAGATACGCAGTATTTT. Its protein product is CASKLGGRTGDTQYF.

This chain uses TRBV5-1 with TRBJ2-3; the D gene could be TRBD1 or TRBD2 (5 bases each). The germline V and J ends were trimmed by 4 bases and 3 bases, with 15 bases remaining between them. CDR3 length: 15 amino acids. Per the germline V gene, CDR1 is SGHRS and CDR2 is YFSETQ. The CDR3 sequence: CASSPGRRITDTQYF. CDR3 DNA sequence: TGCGCCAGCAGCCCGGGACGGCGAATAACAGATACGCAGTATTTT.